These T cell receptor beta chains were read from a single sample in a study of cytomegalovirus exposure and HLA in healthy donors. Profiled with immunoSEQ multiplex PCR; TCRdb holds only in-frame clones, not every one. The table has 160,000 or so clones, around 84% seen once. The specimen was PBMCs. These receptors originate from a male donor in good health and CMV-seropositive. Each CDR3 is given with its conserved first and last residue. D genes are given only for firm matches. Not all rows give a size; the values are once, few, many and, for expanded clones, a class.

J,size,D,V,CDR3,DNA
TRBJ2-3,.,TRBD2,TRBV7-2,CASSPGGTSGYTQYF,TGTGCCAGCAGCCCTGGAGGGACTAGTGGATATACGCAGTATTTT
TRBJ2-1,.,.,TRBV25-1,CASSEPPTKEQVF,TGTGCCAGCAGTGAACCACCTACAAAAGAGCAGGTCTTC
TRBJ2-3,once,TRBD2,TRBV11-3,CASSSRLAGTSTDTQYF,TGTGCCAGCAGCTCCCGACTAGCGGGGACTAGCACAGATACGCAGTATTTT
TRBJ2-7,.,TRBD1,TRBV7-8,CASSRLGQRLYEQYF,TGTGCCAGCAGCCGCCTGGGACAGCGCCTCTACGAGCAGTACTTC
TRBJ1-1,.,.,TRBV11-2,CASTWGQTEAFF,TGTGCCAGTACTTGGGGGCAGACTGAAGCTTTCTTT
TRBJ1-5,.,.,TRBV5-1,CASSLSGEGGNQPQHF,TGCGCCAGCAGCTTAAGCGGGGAGGGAGGGAATCAGCCCCAGCATTTT
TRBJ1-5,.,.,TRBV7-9,CASSDSRGPQHF,TGTGCCAGCAGCGACTCCCGCGGGCCCCAGCATTTT
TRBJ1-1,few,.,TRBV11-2,CASRDPGGRNTEAFF,TGTGCCAGCAGAGACCCGGGGGGCCGGAACACTGAAGCTTTCTTT
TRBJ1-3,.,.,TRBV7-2,CASSSHESGNTIYF,TGTGCCAGCAGCTCCCATGAGTCTGGAAACACCATATATTTT
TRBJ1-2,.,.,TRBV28,CASSLSPTPNYGYTF,TGTGCCAGCAGTTTATCGCCAACACCCAACTATGGCTACACCTTC
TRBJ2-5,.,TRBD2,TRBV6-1,CASSEKRGAGGQETQYF,TGTGCCAGCAGTGAAAAAAGGGGGGCGGGAGGGCAAGAGACCCAGTACTTC
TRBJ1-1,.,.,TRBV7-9,CASRTQGNTEAFF,TGTGCCAGCCGAACCCAGGGGAACACTGAAGCTTTCTTT
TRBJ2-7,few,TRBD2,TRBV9,CASSAPGTSGRTEQYF,TGTGCCAGCAGCGCCCCAGGGACTAGCGGGAGAACCGAGCAGTACTTC
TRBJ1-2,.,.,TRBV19,CASKIGVANYGYTF,TGTGCCAGTAAAATCGGGGTAGCTAACTATGGCTACACCTTC
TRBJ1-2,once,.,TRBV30,CAWSVRTAYGYTF,TGTGCCTGGAGTGTGCGGACAGCCTATGGCTACACCTTC
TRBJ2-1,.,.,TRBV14,CASSQLSAWEQFF,TGTGCCAGCAGCCAACTTAGCGCTTGGGAGCAGTTCTTC
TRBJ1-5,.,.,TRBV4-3,CASSQDRDWDQPQHF,TGCGCCAGCAGCCAAGACAGGGATTGGGATCAGCCCCAGCATTTT
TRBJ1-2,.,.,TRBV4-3,CASSQDPRTEFYGYTF,TGCGCCAGCAGCCAAGATCCCCGAACAGAGTTCTATGGCTACACCTTC
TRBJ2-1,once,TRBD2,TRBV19,CASSLPGLAAPEQFF,TGTGCCAGTAGTTTACCGGGACTAGCGGCCCCAGAGCAGTTCTTC
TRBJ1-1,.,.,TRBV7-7,CASSRTPNTEAFF,TGTGCCAGCAGCCGGACACCGAACACTGAAGCTTTCTTT
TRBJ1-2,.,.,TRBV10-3,CAISPGKAYGYTF,TGTGCCATCAGCCCCGGGAAAGCATATGGCTACACCTTC
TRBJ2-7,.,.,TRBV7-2,CASSLPQGKGSYEQYF,TGTGCCAGCAGCTTACCACAGGGAAAAGGGTCCTACGAGCAGTACTTC
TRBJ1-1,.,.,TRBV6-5,CASSLDSANTEAFF,TGTGCCAGCAGTTTGGACAGCGCGAACACTGAAGCTTTCTTT
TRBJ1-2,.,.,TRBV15,CATSRASYGYTF,TGTGCCACCAGCAGAGCGTCCTATGGCTACACCTTC
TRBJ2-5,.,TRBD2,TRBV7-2,CASSFQRGGLETQYF,TGTGCCAGCAGCTTTCAACGGGGGGGCCTTGAGACCCAGTACTTC
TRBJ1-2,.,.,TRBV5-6,CASSATASYNYGYTF,TGTGCCAGCAGCGCGACTGCCAGCTATAACTATGGCTACACCTTC
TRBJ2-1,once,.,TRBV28,CASTEGGDEQFF,TGTGCCAGCACGGAAGGAGGCGATGAGCAGTTCTTC
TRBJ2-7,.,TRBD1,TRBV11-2,CASSLGQGGEQYF,TGTGCCAGCAGCTTAGGACAGGGTGGAGAGCAGTACTTC
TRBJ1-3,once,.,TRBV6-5,CASRTSLSSGNTIYF,TGTGCCAGCAGAACGAGCCTAAGCTCTGGAAACACCATATATTTT
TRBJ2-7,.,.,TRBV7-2,CASSSDTGRYEQYF,TGTGCCAGCAGCTCGGACACTGGGCGATACGAGCAGTACTTC
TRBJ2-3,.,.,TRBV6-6,CASSYVFGGTDTQYF,TGTGCCAGCAGTTACGTCTTCGGGGGAACAGATACGCAGTATTTT
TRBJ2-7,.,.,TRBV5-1,CASSRDTAYEQYF,TGCGCCAGCAGCCGGGACACTGCCTACGAGCAGTACTTC
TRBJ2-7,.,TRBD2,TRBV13,CASSLGAGEIYEQYF,TGTGCCAGCAGCTTAGGAGCGGGGGAGATCTACGAGCAGTACTTC
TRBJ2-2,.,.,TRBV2,CASKGEYTGELFF,TGTGCCAGCAAAGGGGAATACACCGGGGAGCTGTTTTTT
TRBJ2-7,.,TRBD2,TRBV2,CASSLTSGSSYEQYF,TGTGCCAGCAGCCTGACTAGCGGGAGCTCCTACGAGCAGTACTTC
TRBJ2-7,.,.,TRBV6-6,CATDAFGGYEQYF,TGTGCCACCGATGCATTCGGGGGTTACGAGCAGTACTTC
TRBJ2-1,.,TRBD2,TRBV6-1,CASSDAIRSGRASDEQFF,TGTGCCAGCAGTGATGCGATCCGTAGCGGGAGGGCGTCTGATGAGCAGTTCTTC
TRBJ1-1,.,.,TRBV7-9,CASGKTGGMNTEAFF,TGTGCCAGCGGAAAAACGGGGGGCATGAACACTGAAGCTTTCTTT
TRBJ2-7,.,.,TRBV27,CASSLFPYEQYF,TGTGCCAGCAGTTTATTCCCTTACGAGCAGTACTTC